This T cell receptor beta chain emerged from a study of cytomegalovirus exposure and HLA in healthy donors. Whole-study results and caveats: Prior analysis indicated that the majority of TCR beta V segments exhibited productivity approximately 87% or approximately 30% of the time. Only CMV serostatus was available as immune exposure information. Altogether, some 160 TCR beta chains were recorded as cytomegalovirus-associated.

PCR employed 60 Vbeta and 13 Jbeta primers. Only in-frame clones appear in the TCRdb table, and some are missing; sequencing was by immunoSEQ multiplex PCR. The repertoire holds fewer than 150,000 clones, with around 74% as singletons. This clone was seen a handful of times. What it binds is unknown. The germline gives CDR1 MNHEY, CDR2 SVGAGI. This CDR3 contains 15 residues. Trimming cost V 6 bases and J 7 bases, with 21 bases left between them. The chain is built from TRBV6-5 and TRBJ1-2; possibly TRBD1 for D (6 bases). The sample taken for sequencing was PBMCs. The TCR sequence derives from a man aged 25 to 45 in good health and CMV-seronegative. DNA of the CDR3: TGTGCCAGCAGCAAAGGCAGGGGAACAGTGGGTGGCTACACCTTC. Translation: CASSKGRGTVGGYTF.